This passage covers 25 T cell receptor beta chains from one sample sequenced in a study of PD-L1 blockade in urothelial cancer. Time point defined: peripheral blood 6 weeks after treatment start. Data came from immunoSEQ multiplex PCR; TCRdb stores just in-frame clones and leaves some out. The table records about 43,000 clones, about 83% of them present only once. The sequencing used PBMCs, collected around atezolizumab (anti-PD-L1) treatment. These receptors were obtained from a man in his sixties with urothelial cancer.

CDR3 loop: CASSRETGADEQYF. In DNA, the CDR3 is TGCGCCAGCAGCAGAGAGACAGGGGCGGACGAGCAGTACTTC. The chain employs TRBV5-1 and TRBJ2-7, with 8 positions matching TRBD1. Germline V gives CDR1 SGHRS, CDR2 YFSETQ. J gave up 5 bases and V 4 bases, and 8 bases lay outside the gene matches. The CDR3 is made up of 14 amino acids.

This chain links TRBV19 with TRBJ1-5; no clear D. Trimming stripped 0 bases from V and 6 bases from J, with 9 bases between. Germline V gives CDR1 LNHDA, CDR2 SQIVND (reference sequence). The CDR3 has 14 amino acids. The CDR3 bases are TGTGCCAGTAGTATAGATCGACGCGGTCAGCCCCAGCATTTT. As protein: CASSIDRRGQPQHF.

The rearrangement uses TRBV6-6 and TRBJ2-1, with 8 bases fitting TRBD1. J lost 14 bases, V lost 6 bases, and 9 bases had no gene match. Germline V CDR1 and CDR2: MNHNY, SVGAGI (reference sequence). The CDR3 contains 12 residues. The CDR3 protein is CASSPDREIKFF. CDR3 coding DNA: TGTGCCAGCAGCCCGGACAGGGAAATTAAGTTCTTC.

This sequence joins TRBV2 and TRBJ2-1, with TRBD2 matching 11 bases. V shed 7 bases and J 9 bases; nucleotides not matched to a gene: 14. CDR1 is SNHLY, CDR2 FYNNEI, per germline. CDR3 size: 16 residues. CDR3 in DNA: TGTGCCAGCAACCCCGGGCGGCTAGCGGGGGGTAGTGAGCAGTTCTTC. Its protein product is CASNPGRLAGGSEQFF. Full variable domain (rest looked up from reference TRBV2 and TRBJ2-1): EPEVTQTPSHQVTQMGQEVILRCVPISNHLYFYWYRQILGQKVEFLVSFYNNEISEKSEIFDDQFSVERPDGSNFTLKIRSTKLEDSAMYFCASNPGRLAGGSEQFFGPGTRLTVL.

The genes are TRBV19 and TRBJ1-2, with unresolved D. The CDR3 length is 12 residues. Germline CDR1 LNHDA, CDR2 SQIVND (reference sequence). The V and J ends lost 3 bases and 8 bases respectively, with 10 bases between them. The CDR3 DNA sequence: TGTGCCAGTAGTATCCAACGCGGCGGCTACACCTTC. Translated: CASSIQRGGYTF.

The rearrangement joins TRBV7-3 to TRBJ1-1; maybe TRBD1 (6 bases). CDR3 size: 17 residues. From germline, CDR1 is SGHTA and CDR2 FQGTGA. The V end lost 2 bases, the J end lost 0 bases, and 16 bases lay between the germline ends. The CDR3 bases are TGTGCCAGCAGCTTAGGACAGTCTGGTCTAATGAACACTGAAGCTTTCTTT. It specifies CASSLGQSGLMNTEAFF.

The chain recombines TRBV5-3 with TRBJ2-7; 7 bases are a match to TRBD1. TRBV5-3 is reported as an ORF; its role is uncertain. V gave up 6 bases and J gave up 6 bases; unmatched junction bases: 15. CDR3 length equals 15 residues. The CDR3 is CARNSSPGGKCEQYF. The CDR3 DNA reads as TGTGCCAGAAACTCGTCCCCAGGGGGTAAGTGCGAGCAGTACTTC.

The J gene is TRBJ1-1, the V gene TRBV2, with D tentatively TRBD1 (5 bases). This CDR3 spans 13 amino acids. Germline CDR1 reads SNHLY; CDR2 reads FYNNEI. Between the trimmed V and J ends, which lost 5 bases and 0 bases, there was a span of 7 bases. The CDR3, as DNA: TGTGCCAGCAGTCCGACAGTGAACACTGAAGCTTTCTTT. Protein product: CASSPTVNTEAFF. Variable domain in full (rest from reference TRBV2 and TRBJ1-1): EPEVTQTPSHQVTQMGQEVILRCVPISNHLYFYWYRQILGQKVEFLVSFYNNEISEKSEIFDDQFSVERPDGSNFTLKIRSTKLEDSAMYFCASSPTVNTEAFFGQGTRLTVV.

The chain combines TRBV5-1 with TRBJ1-2; 9 positions agree with TRBD1. In germline, CDR1 is SGHRS, CDR2 YFSETQ. With V trimmed by 4 bases and J by 5 bases, 3 bases remained unmatched. The CDR3 has 13 amino acids. Here the CDR3 reads CASSLDRGYGYTF. In DNA form, the CDR3 reads TGCGCCAGCAGCCTGGACAGGGGATATGGCTACACCTTC.

This rearrangement joins TRBV27 to TRBJ2-7, with TRBD1 identical over 9 bases. The CDR3 is made up of 16 amino acids. J was trimmed by 3 bases and V by 6 bases; bases with no gene match: 12. Germline lookup yields CDR1 MNHEY and CDR2 SMNVEV (reference sequence). The chain's CDR3 is CASSSPGQGRNYEQYF. The CDR3 coding sequence is TGTGCCAGCAGCTCCCCCGGACAGGGGAGAAACTACGAGCAGTACTTC.

The chain joins TRBV2 to TRBJ2-7; tentative D call: TRBD1 (6 bases). Germline V lookup: CDR1 SNHLY, CDR2 FYNNEI. There are 16 residues in the CDR3. The V end lost 5 bases, the J end lost 0 bases, and 17 bases lay between the germline ends. For the CDR3, the DNA is TGTGCCAGCAGTCAGGACAGCCTCATGACCTCCTACGAGCAGTACTTC. Translation: CASSQDSLMTSYEQYF.

This rearrangement joins TRBV4-1 to TRBJ2-2, with D possibly matching TRBD2 (5 bases). This CDR3 comprises 16 residues. The V and J ends lost 4 bases and 0 bases respectively, with 12 bases between them. Per germline, CDR1 MGHRA and CDR2 YSYEKL. This chain's CDR3 is CASSPLGKSNTGELFF. In DNA form, the CDR3 reads TGCGCCAGCAGCCCCCTCGGGAAGTCGAACACCGGGGAGCTGTTTTTT.

Points on this clone: Other DNA sequences in the same sample also yield this CDR3. The DNA of the CDR3 is TGCGCCAGCAGCTTGGGGACAGGCAATCAGCCCCAGCATTTT. This encodes CASSLGTGNQPQHF. This chain joins TRBV5-1 and TRBJ1-5, with a possible D match to TRBD1 (6 bases). Germline V CDR1 and CDR2: SGHRS, YFSETQ. CDR3 size: 14 residues. V was cut by 0 bases and J by 2 bases, with 6 bases left in between.

The chain uses TRBV2 and TRBJ2-2; 7 bases are a match to TRBD1. This CDR3 is built from 16 residues. V was pared by 1 base and J by 4 bases, with 6 bases of the junction left unmatched. Germline V lookup: CDR1 SNHLY, CDR2 FYNNEI. The CDR3 sequence is CASSEVRGPLTGELFF. CDR3 sequence (DNA): TGTGCCAGCAGTGAAGTTAGGGGGCCACTCACCGGGGAGCTGTTTTTT.

The V call is TRBV6-1, the J call TRBJ2-5; 11 bases map to TRBD2. CDR1 and CDR2 from the germline V gene are MNHNS and SASEGT. The length of the CDR3 is 14 residues. Losses at the gene ends were 8 bases for V and 4 bases for J; bases not matched to a gene: 6. CDR3 loop: CASSYGLAGETQYF. The CDR3 region has the DNA TGTGCCAGCTCCTATGGACTAGCGGGAGAGACCCAGTACTTC.

This rearrangement joins TRBV21-1 to TRBJ1-1; TRBD1 reflects the table's D call only, with no check against the DNA. TRBV21-1 is a pseudogene segment. CDR3 size: 15 residues. DNA of the CDR3: TGTGCCAGCAGCAAAGAGGGCAGGGGGGAAACTGAAGCTTTCTTT. Its protein is CASSKEGRGETEAFF.

The chain employs TRBV6-5 and TRBJ1-3; unclear D gene. The V and J ends lost 2 bases and 8 bases respectively, with 19 bases between them. CDR1 and CDR2 (germline): MNHEY, SVGAGI. The CDR3 runs to 16 residues. The CDR3 DNA follows: TGTGCCAGCAGTTACGGCGGCGGGGTGGGATCTTACACCATATATTTT. Translation gives CASSYGGGVGSYTIYF.

This chain joins TRBV5-6 and TRBJ2-7, with 10 positions matching TRBD1. Per germline, CDR1 SGHDT and CDR2 YYEEEE. The CDR3 is made up of 15 amino acids. Losses at the gene ends were 2 bases for V and 5 bases for J; bases not matched to a gene: 7. CDR3 coding DNA: TGTGCCAGCAGCTTCCGGGGACAGGGGAAACACGAGCAGTACTTC. Its protein is CASSFRGQGKHEQYF.

The chain joins TRBV30 to TRBJ2-1; 12 positions agree with TRBD2. CDR1 is GTSNPN, CDR2 SVGIG, per germline (reference sequence). CDR3 length: 16 amino acids. J was trimmed by 5 bases and V by 3 bases; bases with no gene match: 8. The CDR3 spells CAWRDLTSGGHNEQFF. Written as DNA, the CDR3 is TGTGCCTGGAGGGATTTGACTAGCGGGGGCCACAATGAGCAGTTCTTC.

The J gene is TRBJ2-5, the V gene TRBV10-3; 13 bases agree with TRBD2. This CDR3 region has 15 residues. CDR1 is ENHRY and CDR2 is SYGVKD in the germline V gene. J was trimmed by 2 bases and V by 10 bases; bases with no gene match: 7. CDR3: CATRGLAGNQETQYF. For the CDR3, the DNA is TGTGCCACAAGGGGACTAGCGGGGAATCAAGAGACCCAGTACTTC.

The V call is TRBV10-3, the J call TRBJ2-7; 9 nucleotides agree with TRBD1. This CDR3 has 14 amino acids. V lost 4 bases, J lost 0 bases, and 1 base stayed unmatched. Germline V gene sequence: CDR1 ENHRY, CDR2 SYGVKD. The CDR3 sequence: CAISGTGDSYEQYF. DNA for the CDR3: TGTGCCATCAGTGGGACAGGGGACTCCTACGAGCAGTACTTC.

The chain uses TRBV4-2 and TRBJ2-3; TRBD2 matches 14 bases. CDR1 is LGHNA and CDR2 is YNFKEQ in the germline V gene. The CDR3 runs 17 residues. V trimming: 5 bases; J trimming: 3 bases; junction bases outside the gene matches: 7. CDR3 bases: TGTGCCAGCAGCACGACTAGCGGGGGGGTTTATACAGATACGCAGTATTTT. It yields the protein CASSTTSGGVYTDTQYF.

V gene TRBV5-6 combines with J gene TRBJ2-2; 8 nucleotides agree with TRBD1. Germline V CDR1 and CDR2: SGHDT, YYEEEE. There are 16 residues in the CDR3. V lost 2 bases to trimming and J lost 4 bases; unmatched junction nucleotides: 7. The CDR3 region has the DNA TGTGCCAGCAGCTTATTTAACAGGGGGAGCACCGGGGAGCTGTTTTTT. It yields the protein CASSLFNRGSTGELFF.

The genes are TRBV28 and TRBJ1-5, with no clear D. The CDR3 extends over 15 amino acids. The germline V gene encodes CDR1 MDHEN and CDR2 SYDVKM. V lost 1 base and J 1 base, leaving 8 bases between the germline ends. CDR3 nucleotide sequence: TGTGCCAGCAGTTTATACACAACAAGCAATCAGCCCCAGCATTTT. This sequence encodes CASSLYTTSNQPQHF.

The chain is built from TRBV6-5 and TRBJ1-2; TRBD1 might be the D (5 bases). Trimming left V 4 bases short and J 2 bases short, with 14 bases between. In germline, CDR1 is MNHEY, CDR2 SVGAGI. This CDR3 is 15 amino acids long. CDR3 bases: TGTGCCAGCAGTTGGACCTCACGGGGGAACTATGGCTACACCTTC. Translation: CASSWTSRGNYGYTF.